Detailed here is one TCR beta chain. The clone's antigen remains unknown. No much larger clone is present one base from it, and per-base qualities are unavailable. V is shortened by 2 bases, J by 6 bases, and the region joining them spans 8 bases. The CDR3 sequence holds 13 residues, the cysteine and phenylalanine included. Solely the CDR3 DNA is kept, with 39 bases framed from the first base. CDR1 MNHEY and CDR2 SVGEGT were looked up in the germline V gene. Sequenced using an Illumina HiSeq 1500. The public reads were reprocessed in TCRdb via fastp at Q25 and MiXCR, keeping in-frame beta chains. One record per CDR3 amino acid sequence lists the most common genes and DNA. For this sample there are 700,000 to 950,000 distinct CDR3 sequences; approximately 32% appear just once. The top ten constitute 9.5% to 15% of the sample. This specimen's treatment or condition label, per the study, means: in vitro stimulation with specific CMV peptide epitopes to enrich CMV-specific T cells.

These data come from a study of T cell repertoires in cytomegalovirus infection (dated 2019 in TCRdb). In terms of the full investigation: Recently identified HLA-C-restricted CMV epitopes, whose presentation resists viral immunomodulation, were targeted by peptide stimulations together with well-studied HLA-B-restricted epitopes. Donor HLA type was relevant to the analysis, because carriage of CMV infection together with the matching HLA type was indicated by public TCR beta signatures.

General study outcomes and caveats: The ex vivo response was dominated by HLA-C-restricted CMV-specific TCR beta clonotypes, which also provided the single most frequent clonotype in two of eight donors. Carriers of CMV infection plus the relevant HLA type were discriminated by the cumulative frequency of public TCR beta family members in the study cohort and in an independent 352-donor cohort.

The rearrangement joined TRBV6-2 or TRBV6-3 to TRBJ1-5, with the D gene too uncertain to name. Sequences were derived from cultured CD8+ T cells from PBMCs, sampled from culture after CMV antigen stimulation. The sequence was collected from a human donor in good health (CMV status not recorded). Some clones in this sample may be carry-over from other donors' samples. This receptor carries the CDR3 CASSYGELQPQHF. The DNA sequence is TGTGCCAGCAGTTACGGGGAGCTTCAGCCCCAGCATTTT.